This TCR beta chain was sequenced for a study of blood T cell repertoires in COVID-19. This CDR3 spans 15 amino acids. The germline V gene has CDR1 SGHDT and CDR2 YYEEEE. After removal of 3 bases from V and 9 bases from J, the junction contained 11 bases not matched to a gene. Original processing notes: By means of reference gene primer amplification, nucleated cell counts were estimated. The data were produced by immunoSEQ multiplex PCR, yet TCRdb's version contains in-frame clones alone and is incomplete. V and J calls and clone size are given by that table; D and trimming were obtained from the DNA. The sample lists 350,000 to 400,000 clones, more than 75% seen once, with roughly 0.97% in the top ten. The age range of participants was 18 to 89 years, with residence in more than 20 US areas.

The rearrangement links TRBV5-6 to TRBJ2-1, with 8 bases aligning to TRBD1. Sequencing was done on a sample of PBMCs or T cells enriched from blood (not recorded which). The clonotype was recovered from a woman between 25 and 40 years old with acute COVID-19. The CDR3 nucleotides are TGTGCCAGCAGCTGGGCCGGGACAGGCTTGGTTGAGCAGTTCTTC. Its translation is CASSWAGTGLVEQFF.